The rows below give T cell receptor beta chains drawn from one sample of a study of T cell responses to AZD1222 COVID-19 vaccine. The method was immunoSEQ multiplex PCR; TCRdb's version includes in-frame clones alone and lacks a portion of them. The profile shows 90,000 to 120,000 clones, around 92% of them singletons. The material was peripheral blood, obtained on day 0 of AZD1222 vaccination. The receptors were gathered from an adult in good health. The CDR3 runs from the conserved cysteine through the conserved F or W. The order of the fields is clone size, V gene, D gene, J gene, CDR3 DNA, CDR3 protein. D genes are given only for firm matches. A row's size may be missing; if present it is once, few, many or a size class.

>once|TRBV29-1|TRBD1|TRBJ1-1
TGCAGCGCCCGAAGGGCAGGGGGCACTGAAGCTTTCTTT
CSARRAGGTEAFF
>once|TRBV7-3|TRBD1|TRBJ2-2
TGTGCCAGCAGCTTAACGGGGGACAGGGGCGACACCGGGGAGCTGTTTTTT
CASSLTGDRGDTGELFF
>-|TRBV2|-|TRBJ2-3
TGTGCCAGCAGGAACAGGGCAGATACGCAGTATTTT
CASRNRADTQYF
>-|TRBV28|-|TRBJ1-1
TGTGCCAGCAGTACACCGACAGGGAACACTGAAGCTTTCTTT
CASSTPTGNTEAFF
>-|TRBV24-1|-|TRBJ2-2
TGTGCCACCAGTGTTTCGGGGGGCGCTTACACCGGGGAGCTGTTTTTT
CATSVSGGAYTGELFF
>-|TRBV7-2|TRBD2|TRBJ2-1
TGTGCCAGCAGCTTGGCTAGCGGGAGTTGGAGTGAGCAGTTCTTC
CASSLASGSWSEQFF
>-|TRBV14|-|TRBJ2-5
TGTGCCAGCAGCCACCAAACAGGGAACCAAGAGACCCAGTACTTC
CASSHQTGNQETQYF
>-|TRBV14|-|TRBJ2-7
TGTGCCAGCAGCCATCGAAGGCAGGCGAGGACACCCAGCTCCTACGAGCAGTACTTC
CASSHRRQARTPSSYEQYF
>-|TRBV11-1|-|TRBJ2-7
TGTGCCAGCAGCTTCCAGTTGAGTTCCTACGAGCAGTACTTC
CASSFQLSSYEQYF
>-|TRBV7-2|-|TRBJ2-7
TGTGCCAGCAGCTTAGAGAGTGAGCAGTACTTC
CASSLESEQYF
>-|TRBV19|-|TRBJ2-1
TGTGCCAGTAGTTCACCGGGAGCTTCCTACAATGAGCAGTTCTTC
CASSSPGASYNEQFF
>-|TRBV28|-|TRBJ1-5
TGTGCCAGCAGATCCTACAGTGGGGCAGGGGTCAATCAGCCCCAGCATTTT
CASRSYSGAGVNQPQHF
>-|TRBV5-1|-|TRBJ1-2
TGCGCCAGCAGCTTGGTTGTGGGTATCAACTATGGCTACACCTTC
CASSLVVGINYGYTF
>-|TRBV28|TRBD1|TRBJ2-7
TGTGCCAGCATGGTCGGACAGGAGAGCTCCTACGAGCAGTACTTC
CASMVGQESSYEQYF
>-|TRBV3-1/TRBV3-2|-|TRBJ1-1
TGTGCCAGCAGCCACTCGACGGAGAACACTGAAGCTTTCTTT
CASSHSTENTEAFF
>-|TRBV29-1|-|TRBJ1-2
TGCAGCGTTGAAGATCTTGGGGGTAGAGGCTATGGCTACACCTTC
CSVEDLGGRGYGYTF
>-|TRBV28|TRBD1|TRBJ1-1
TGTGCCAGCATCCTTGGGACAGCCAACACTGAAGCTTTCTTT
CASILGTANTEAFF
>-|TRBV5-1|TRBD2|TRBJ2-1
TGCGCCAGCATAGCTAGCGGGAGTTACAATGAGCAGTTCTTC
CASIASGSYNEQFF
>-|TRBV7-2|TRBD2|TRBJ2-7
TGTGCCAGCAGCTTAGGGACTAGCGGGCCTTACGACGAGCAGTACTTC
CASSLGTSGPYDEQYF
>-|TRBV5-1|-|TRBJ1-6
TGCGCCAGCAGCTTGGCCGGTCGGCCCGATTCACCCCTCCACTTT
CASSLAGRPDSPLHF
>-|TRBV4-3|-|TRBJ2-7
TGCGCCAGCAGCCATGATTCACGGAGCTACGAGCAGTACTTC
CASSHDSRSYEQYF
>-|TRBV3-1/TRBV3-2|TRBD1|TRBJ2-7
TGTGCCAGCAGCCCCGGACAGGGATCGAACGAGCAGTACTTC
CASSPGQGSNEQYF
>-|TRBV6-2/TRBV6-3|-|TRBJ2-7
TGTGCCAGCAGTTATTTTGCAGGGCAAGTACGGAAGCAGTACTTC
CASSYFAGQVRKQYF
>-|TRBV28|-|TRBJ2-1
TGTGCCAGCACTAGACAGTTATCCTACAATGAGCAGTTCTTC
CASTRQLSYNEQFF
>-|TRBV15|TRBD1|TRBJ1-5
TGTGCCACCAGCAGCGGGACAGGGGGGCGAATTAGCAATCAGCCCCAGCATTTT
CATSSGTGGRISNQPQHF
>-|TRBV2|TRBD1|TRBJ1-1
TGTGCCAGCAGACTCGGACAGGCGAACACTGAAGCTTTCTTT
CASRLGQANTEAFF
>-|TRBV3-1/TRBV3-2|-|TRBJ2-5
TGTGCCAGCAGTCACATGGGGGAGACCCAGTACTTC
CASSHMGETQYF
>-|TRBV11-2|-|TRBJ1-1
TGTGCCAGCAGTTCACTGAGTCTGCCCCTCGACACTGAAGCTTTCTTT
CASSSLSLPLDTEAFF
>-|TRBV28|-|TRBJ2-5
TGTGCCAGCAGTTTATCGCGGACCCAGTACTTC
CASSLSRTQYF
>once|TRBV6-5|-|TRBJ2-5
TGTGCCAGCAGTCCCGGACAGTACCAAGAGACCCAGTACTTC
CASSPGQYQETQYF
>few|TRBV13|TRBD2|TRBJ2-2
TGTGCCAGCAGCACAACCTATAAAAGCGGGAGTGGATTCGGGGAGCTGTTTTTT
CASSTTYKSGSGFGELFF
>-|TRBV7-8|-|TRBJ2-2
TGTGCCAGCAGCTTAGCGATTAGGGCAGGTCTATTAGGGAACACCGGGGAGCTGTTTTTT
CASSLAIRAGLLGNTGELFF
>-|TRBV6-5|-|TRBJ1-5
TGTGCCGGAACGAAGGGGACCTTTGGTCAGCCCCAGCATTTT
CAGTKGTFGQPQHF
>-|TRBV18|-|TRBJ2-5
TGTGCCAGCTCACCACCCGCAACAGTTCAGGAGACCCAGTACTTC
CASSPPATVQETQYF
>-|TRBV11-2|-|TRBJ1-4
TGTGCCAGCACCCAGGACGGGGAACCTAATGAAAAACTGTTTTTT
CASTQDGEPNEKLFF
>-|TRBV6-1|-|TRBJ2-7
TGTGCCAGCAGTGAAAATAGCGGCGGCTACGAGCAGTACTTC
CASSENSGGYEQYF
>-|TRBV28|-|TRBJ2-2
TGTGCCAGCTGTTTGTCCACCGGGGAGCTGTTTTTT
CASCLSTGELFF
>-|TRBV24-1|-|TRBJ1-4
TGTGCCACCAGTGATTATCAAAGCGAAAAACTGTTTTTT
CATSDYQSEKLFF
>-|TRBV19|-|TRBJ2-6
TGTGCCAGTATGAGGCAGGACAGCTCTGGGGCCAACGTCCTGACTTTC
CASMRQDSSGANVLTF